This is a list of T cell receptor beta chains from one sample in a study of blood T cell repertoires in COVID-19. TCRdb's table, derived via immunoSEQ multiplex PCR, lists solely in-frame clones and lacks some. The table has approximately 210,000 clones, less than 90% seen once. The specimen was peripheral blood. The receptors derive from a woman aged 70-85 years with active or convalescent COVID-19. CDR3s include the opening cysteine and the closing phenylalanine or tryptophan. A D gene is named only where the DNA matches it firmly. Size values are once, few and many counts, or a class for expanded clones, and some rows have none.

clone size	V gene	J gene	D gene	CDR3 protein	CDR3 DNA
-	TRBV5-1	TRBJ1-6	-	CASSLLGFRDSPLHF	TGCGCCAGCAGCTTGTTAGGGTTCAGGGATTCACCCCTCCACTTT
-	TRBV2	TRBJ1-1	TRBD1	CAIGQGSGTEAFF	TGTGCCATCGGACAGGGTTCAGGCACTGAAGCTTTCTTT
-	TRBV9	TRBJ2-7	-	CASSVAEGSTYEQYF	TGTGCCAGCAGCGTAGCGGAGGGTTCTACCTACGAGCAGTACTTC
-	TRBV7-3	TRBJ2-1	TRBD1	CASSPNRGSEQFF	TGTGCCAGCAGCCCCAACAGGGGTAGTGAGCAGTTCTTC
-	TRBV5-1	TRBJ2-7	-	CASRAEVGGLYEQYF	TGCGCCAGCAGGGCGGAGGTTGGAGGACTGTACGAGCAGTACTTC
-	TRBV7-9	TRBJ1-3	-	CASGRGGNTIYF	TGTGCCAGCGGCCGCGGTGGAAACACCATATATTTT
-	TRBV11-3	TRBJ2-2	-	CASSLEGSANTGELFF	TGTGCCAGCAGCTTAGAGGGCTCCGCGAACACCGGGGAGCTGTTTTTT
-	TRBV19	TRBJ1-5	TRBD1	CASSIMDRESQPQHF	TGTGCCAGTAGTATCATGGACAGGGAGAGTCAGCCCCAGCATTTT
-	TRBV29-1	TRBJ1-2	TRBD1	CSVEDPTGAVGYTF	TGCAGCGTTGAAGACCCGACAGGGGCGGTTGGCTACACCTTC
-	TRBV7-2	TRBJ1-2	-	CASSLDTGPYGYTF	TGTGCCAGCAGCTTAGATACAGGCCCCTATGGCTACACCTTC
-	TRBV6-2/TRBV6-3	TRBJ1-2	TRBD1	CASSPGTGRRNYGYTF	TGTGCCAGCAGCCCTGGGACAGGGCGACGGAACTATGGCTACACCTTC
-	TRBV5-1	TRBJ2-1	TRBD1	CASTIRGQGASEQFF	TGCGCCAGCACTATTCGGGGACAGGGCGCTAGTGAGCAGTTCTTC
-	TRBV3-1/TRBV3-2	TRBJ1-1	-	CASSHRGGEAFF	TGTGCCAGCAGCCATAGGGGTGGTGAAGCTTTCTTT
-	TRBV3-1/TRBV3-2	TRBJ1-5	TRBD1	CASSQTGGNQPQHF	TGTGCCAGCAGCCAAACAGGGGGAAATCAGCCCCAGCATTTT
-	TRBV29-1	TRBJ1-2	TRBD1	CSVEAGQGGYTF	TGCAGCGTTGAAGCCGGACAGGGAGGCTACACCTTC
-	TRBV5-1	TRBJ1-4	-	CASSRGSTNEKLFF	TGCGCCAGCAGCCGGGGGTCAACTAATGAAAAACTGTTTTTT
-	TRBV3-1/TRBV3-2	TRBJ1-1	-	CASRWGGARTEAFF	TGTGCCAGCAGGTGGGGGGGGGCTCGCACTGAAGCTTTCTTT
-	TRBV7-2	TRBJ2-1	-	CASSFSNPQEEQFF	TGTGCCAGCAGCTTCAGTAACCCTCAGGAAGAGCAGTTCTTC
-	TRBV6-2/TRBV6-3	TRBJ2-7	-	CASSTTGTDPYEQYF	TGTGCCAGCAGTACGACCGGGACTGATCCCTACGAGCAGTACTTC
-	TRBV7-2	TRBJ2-1	TRBD2	CASSFRRESREQFF	TGTGCCAGCAGCTTCAGGCGGGAGTCTCGCGAGCAGTTCTTC
-	TRBV6-5	TRBJ2-5	-	CASTLDRQKETQYF	TGTGCCAGCACCCTAGACAGGCAGAAAGAGACCCAGTACTTC
-	TRBV19	TRBJ2-7	TRBD2	CASSLLATGYEQYF	TGTGCCAGTAGCCTACTAGCGACCGGCTACGAGCAGTACTTC
-	TRBV3-1/TRBV3-2	TRBJ2-7	TRBD1	CASSQEGDRLYEQYF	TGTGCCAGCAGCCAAGAGGGGGACAGGCTCTACGAGCAGTACTTC
-	TRBV21-1	TRBJ1-6	-	CAIRRGEGSPLHF	TGTGCCATCCGTCGGGGGGAGGGTTCACCCCTCCACTTT
-	TRBV3-1/TRBV3-2	TRBJ2-3	-	CASSHGGVDTQYF	TGTGCCAGCAGCCACGGGGGAGTCGATACGCAGTATTTT
-	TRBV30	TRBJ1-6	TRBD1	CAWSGQPNSPLHF	TGTGCCTGGTCGGGACAGCCTAATTCACCCCTCCACTTT
-	TRBV9	TRBJ1-3	-	CASSVVGVVGNTIYF	TGTGCCAGCAGCGTAGTCGGAGTAGTCGGAAACACCATATATTTT
-	TRBV3-1/TRBV3-2	TRBJ2-7	TRBD2	CASSQDWGGYEQYF	TGTGCCAGCAGCCAAGACTGGGGGGGCTACGAGCAGTACTTC
-	TRBV10-2	TRBJ1-2	-	CASISGPLGGYTF	TGCGCCAGCATTTCAGGCCCCCTTGGTGGCTACACCTTC
few	TRBV6-6	TRBJ2-7	-	CASSPTRTYEQYF	TGTGCCAGCAGTCCGACACGGACCTACGAGCAGTACTTC
-	TRBV6-2/TRBV6-3	TRBJ1-2	-	CASSYWSGGDGYTF	TGTGCCAGCAGTTACTGGTCCGGGGGTGACGGCTACACCTTC
-	TRBV7-9	TRBJ2-1	TRBD1	CASSPLPGTGMNNEQFF	TGTGCCAGCAGCCCGCTCCCCGGGACAGGGATGAACAATGAGCAGTTCTTC
-	TRBV29-1	TRBJ2-5	TRBD1	CSVGGTGPTGETQYF	TGCAGCGTTGGGGGGACAGGGCCCACGGGGGAGACCCAGTACTTC
once	TRBV19	TRBJ2-7	-	CASRDSPLYEQYF	TGTGCCAGTAGGGACAGTCCTCTCTACGAGCAGTACTTC
-	TRBV9	TRBJ2-5	-	CASSPSVSPETQYF	TGTGCCAGCAGCCCCTCAGTTAGCCCGGAGACCCAGTACTTC
-	TRBV5-1	TRBJ1-5	-	CASSLFQGGQPQHF	TGCGCCAGCAGCTTATTTCAGGGAGGCCAGCCCCAGCATTTT
once	TRBV30	TRBJ2-6	TRBD1	CAWSPGQFSGANVLTF	TGTGCCTGGAGTCCGGGACAGTTCTCTGGGGCCAACGTCCTGACTTTC
-	TRBV29-1	TRBJ2-5	-	CSAAGTEETQYF	TGCAGCGCTGCTGGTACGGAAGAGACCCAGTACTTC
-	TRBV5-1	TRBJ2-7	-	CASSLEFDGGDRGFSEQYF	TGCGCCAGCAGCTTGGAGTTTGACGGAGGGGACAGAGGGTTCTCCGAGCAGTACTTC
-	TRBV5-1	TRBJ2-3	TRBD2	CASSFLGTSGADTQYF	TGCGCCAGCAGCTTTCTCGGGACTAGCGGGGCAGATACGCAGTATTTT
-	TRBV5-1	TRBJ1-6	TRBD1	CASRSQGAQNNSPLHF	TGCGCCAGCAGGTCACAGGGGGCCCAGAACAATTCACCCCTCCACTTT
-	TRBV24-1	TRBJ2-1	TRBD2	CATSGSPGGRARQFF	TGTGCCACCAGTGGCTCCCCTGGCGGGAGGGCCCGACAGTTCTTC
-	TRBV6-5	TRBJ2-7	-	CASSPQRGVYEQYF	TGTGCCAGCAGCCCCCAAAGGGGCGTGTACGAGCAGTACTTC